The clone carrying this T cell receptor beta chain was seen just once. The data were taken from a study of patients and donors after allogeneic stem cell transplantation. The length of the CDR3 is 15 residues. Trimming removed 5 bases from V and 1 base from J, with 14 bases in between. MiXCR was run by TCRdb on the RT-PCR reads, yielding one entry per CDR3 protein. The sample holds 90,000 to 120,000 distinct CDR3 sequences, 35% to 45% seen once. The chain joins TRBV12-3 or TRBV12-4 to TRBJ1-1, with D possibly matching TRBD1 (6 bases). Input material: blood, either unsorted or a sorted T cell fraction (not recorded which). The receptor comes from a human donor who was either an allogeneic HSCT recipient or a stem cell or donor lymphocyte infusion donor (not recorded which). It is not recorded whose cells these are; they may come from a transplant donor. CDR3 coding DNA: TGTGCCAGCAGTGTTCGACAGGTTCCGAACACTGAAGCTTTCTTT. Residues: CASSVRQVPNTEAFF.